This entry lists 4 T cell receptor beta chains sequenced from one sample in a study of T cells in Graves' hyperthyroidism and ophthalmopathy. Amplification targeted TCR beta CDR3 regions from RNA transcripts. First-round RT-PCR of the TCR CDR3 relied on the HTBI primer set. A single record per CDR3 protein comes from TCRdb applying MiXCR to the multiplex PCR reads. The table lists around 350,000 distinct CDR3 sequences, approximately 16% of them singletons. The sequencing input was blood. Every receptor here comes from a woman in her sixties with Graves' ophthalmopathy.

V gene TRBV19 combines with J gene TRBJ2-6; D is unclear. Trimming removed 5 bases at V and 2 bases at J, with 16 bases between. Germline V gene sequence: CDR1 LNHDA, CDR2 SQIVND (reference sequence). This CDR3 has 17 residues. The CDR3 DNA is TGTGCCAGTAGTGGGTCTACAATTGGGGCTGGGGCCAACGTCCTGACTTTC. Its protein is CASSGSTIGAGANVLTF.

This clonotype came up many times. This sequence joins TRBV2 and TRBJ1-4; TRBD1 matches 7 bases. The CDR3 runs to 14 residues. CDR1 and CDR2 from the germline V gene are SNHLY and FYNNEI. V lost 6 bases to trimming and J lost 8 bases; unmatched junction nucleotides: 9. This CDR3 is CASRKDRVEEKLFF. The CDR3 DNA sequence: TGTGCCAGCAGAAAAGACAGGGTAGAGGAAAAACTGTTTTTT.

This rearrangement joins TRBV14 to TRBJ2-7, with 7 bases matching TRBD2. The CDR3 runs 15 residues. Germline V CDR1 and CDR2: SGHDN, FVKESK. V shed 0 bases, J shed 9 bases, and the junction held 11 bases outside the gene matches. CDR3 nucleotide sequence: TGTGCCAGCAGCCAAGATATGCGGGGGTTTTCCGGGCAGTACTTC. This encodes CASSQDMRGFSGQYF.

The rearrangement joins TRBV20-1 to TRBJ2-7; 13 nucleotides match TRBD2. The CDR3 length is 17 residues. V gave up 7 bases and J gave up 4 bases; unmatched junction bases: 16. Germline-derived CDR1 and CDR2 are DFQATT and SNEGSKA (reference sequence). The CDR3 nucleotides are TGCAGTGTGACCCTTCCGGGACTAGCGGGAAGGGGGTACGAGCAGTACTTC. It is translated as CSVTLPGLAGRGYEQYF.